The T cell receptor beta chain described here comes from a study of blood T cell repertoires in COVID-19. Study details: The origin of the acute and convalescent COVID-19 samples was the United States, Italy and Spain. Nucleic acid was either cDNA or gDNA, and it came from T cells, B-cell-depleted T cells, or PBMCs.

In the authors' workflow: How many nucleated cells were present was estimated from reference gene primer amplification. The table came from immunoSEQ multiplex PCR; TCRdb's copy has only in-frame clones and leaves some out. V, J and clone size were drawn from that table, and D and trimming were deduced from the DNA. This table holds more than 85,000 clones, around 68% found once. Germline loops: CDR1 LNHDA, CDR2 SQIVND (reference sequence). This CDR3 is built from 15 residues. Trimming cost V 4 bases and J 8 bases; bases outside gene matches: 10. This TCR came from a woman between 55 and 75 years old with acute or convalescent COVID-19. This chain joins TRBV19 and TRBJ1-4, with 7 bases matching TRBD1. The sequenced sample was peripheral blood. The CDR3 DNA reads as TGTGCCAGTAGTACCTCGACAGGGATGAACGAAAAACTGTTTTTT. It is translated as CASSTSTGMNEKLFF.